This T cell receptor (beta chain) is drawn from a study of T-cell memory formation after mild COVID-19. Trimming pared 2 bases from V and 0 bases from J, leaving 8 bases between. The CDR3 consists of 15 residues. Germline CDR1 reads MNHEY; CDR2 reads SVGAGI. This clonotype has more than one count but fewer than ten. TCR alpha and TCR beta cDNA libraries with sample barcodes and UMIs came from 5'RACE using constant-segment primers. TCRdb used MiXCR to reprocess the 5' RACE reads, holding one entry per CDR3 protein. The sample consists of tens of thousands of distinct CDR3 sequences, around 9.7% of them appearing once.

Sequenced material: PBMCs or a T cell subset sorted from them (not recorded which). The source is an adult woman who had mild COVID-19 (a few samples of this study predate the infection). Cell type and time point are not known. The V gene is TRBV6-5, the J gene TRBJ1-5; D is ambiguous. The CDR3 reads CASSYRAYSNQPQHF. CDR3 bases: TGTGCCAGCAGTTACCGAGCTTATAGCAATCAGCCCCAGCATTTT.